Listed here is a single T cell receptor beta chain. The sample originates from a study of T cell repertoires and HLA-DP antigens. Whole-study results and caveats: Average cumulative frequency of previously undetected clones was over 30% against one allele and under 60% against the other.

HeLa cells expressing allogeneic DPB1 restimulated the approximately 15-day-expanded CD4+ cells for under 25 h. Retrovirally transduced HeLa cells with HLA-DPA1/DPB1, HLA-DM, invariant chain and CD80 served as stimulators. Measured with immunoSEQ multiplex PCR; TCRdb has only the in-frame clones, and not every one. The data contain 1,500 to 2,000 clones, roughly three quarters of them singletons. The CDR3 covers 14 residues. CDR1 is MDHEN, CDR2 SYDVKM, per germline. Losses at the gene ends were 6 bases for V and 3 bases for J; bases not matched to a gene: 7. The chain combines TRBV28 with TRBJ2-7; 8 bases are shared with TRBD1. The sample comprised CD137- CD4+ T cells from cultured PBMCs. This TCR derives from a man in his fifties or sixties in good health and CMV-seronegative. The CDR3 bases are TGTGCCAGCAGGGGGACAGGATCTCTCTACGAGCAGTACTTC. It is translated as CASRGTGSLYEQYF.